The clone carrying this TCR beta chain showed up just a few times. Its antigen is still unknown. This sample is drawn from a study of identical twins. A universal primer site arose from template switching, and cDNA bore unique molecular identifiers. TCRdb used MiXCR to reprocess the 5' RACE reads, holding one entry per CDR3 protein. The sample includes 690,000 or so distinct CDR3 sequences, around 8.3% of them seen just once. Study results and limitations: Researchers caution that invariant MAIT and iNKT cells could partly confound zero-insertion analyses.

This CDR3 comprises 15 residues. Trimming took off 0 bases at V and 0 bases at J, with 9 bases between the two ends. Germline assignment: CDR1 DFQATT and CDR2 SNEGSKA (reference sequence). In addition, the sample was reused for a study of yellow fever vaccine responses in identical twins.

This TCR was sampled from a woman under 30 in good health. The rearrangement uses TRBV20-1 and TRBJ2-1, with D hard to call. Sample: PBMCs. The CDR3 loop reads CSARDFRNSYNEQFF. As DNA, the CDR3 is TGCAGTGCTAGAGATTTCCGCAACTCCTACAATGAGCAGTTCTTC.